The sequence of this T cell receptor (beta chain) was determined in a study of identical twins. This clonotype was seen repeatedly, ten times or more. Trimming left V 4 bases short and J 0 bases short, with 9 bases between. This CDR3 region has 14 residues. Germline V lookup: CDR1 SEHNR, CDR2 FQNEAQ (reference sequence). One entry per CDR3 protein, called by TCRdb with MiXCR from the 5' RACE reads. This table has roughly 1.6 million distinct CDR3 sequences, about 32% appearing once. The sequenced sample was cord blood. The chain uses TRBV7-9 and TRBJ1-1; D is possibly TRBD1 (5 bases). The clonotype was recovered from a newborn girl in good health. CDR3 amino acids: CASSSGPMNTEAFF. In DNA, the CDR3 is TGTGCCAGCAGCTCGGGACCGATGAACACTGAAGCTTTCTTT.